This record looks at one T cell receptor beta chain sequence and its context. What it binds is unknown. The data originate from a study of post-analysis software for immune sequencing data. At the level of the study: Patients with relapsing-remitting, secondary progressive and progressive-relapsing multiple sclerosis courses were all represented.

Study-wide results and limits: The five TRBV segments detected at higher frequency in patients than in controls included TRBV5-6, TRBV5-1 and TRBV20-1.

The CDR3 runs to 15 residues. From germline, CDR1 is MNHNY and CDR2 SVGAGI (reference sequence). Unique molecular identifiers featured in each of the TCR beta cDNA libraries. Using its own MiXCR run on the PCR reads, TCRdb lists one record per CDR3 protein. In the table there are about 400,000 distinct CDR3 sequences, roughly 36% of which are singletons. The TCR sequence derives from a girl aged 5 to 17 with multiple sclerosis. The specimen sequenced was blood. The chain recombines TRBV6-6 with TRBJ2-7; 8 bases align to TRBD1. The DNA end favors TRBJ2-5, so the J call may be wrong. The chain's CDR3 is CASSEGQGLRETQYF. In DNA, the CDR3 is TGTGCCAGCAGCGAAGGACAGGGCTTGAGAGAGACCCAGTACTTC.